This TCR beta chain was sequenced for a study of blood T cell repertoires in COVID-19. Study-wide context: Collection of acute and convalescent COVID-19 samples took place in the United States, Italy and Spain. Nucleic acid was either cDNA or gDNA, and it came from T cells, B-cell-depleted T cells, or PBMCs.

Germline CDR1 reads SGHRS; CDR2 reads YFSETQ. The CDR3 is 15 residues long. Trimming cost V 0 bases and J 0 bases, with 10 bases left between them. In the authors' workflow: From reference gene primer amplification, estimates of nucleated cell counts were derived. The data were produced by immunoSEQ multiplex PCR, yet TCRdb's version contains in-frame clones alone and is incomplete. V, J and clone size reflect that table, while D and trimming were determined from the DNA. The profile covers 65,000 to 100,000 clones, with about nine tenths appearing a single time and over 7% taken by the ten largest. The sequence was obtained from a man aged 50-59 years with acute or convalescent COVID-19. The rearrangement joins TRBV5-1 to TRBJ2-7; D remains unclear. Sequenced: peripheral blood. For the CDR3, the DNA is TGCGCCAGCAGCTTGGGACCCAGGAACTCCTACGAGCAGTACTTC. Residues: CASSLGPRNSYEQYF.